Following are 3 T cell receptor beta chains from one sample sequenced in a study of spatial heterogeneity in lung cancer. Sample time point: sample taken at primary tumor resection. TCRdb itself ran the 5' RACE reads through MiXCR, one entry per CDR3 protein. The top ten clones hold roughly 11% of a sample with about 48,000 distinct CDR3 sequences, over 4.5% of them seen once. Specimen: PBMCs, collected at surgery. The receptors shown here come from a male donor with early-stage non-small cell lung cancer.

This clonotype was counted at least ten times. This chain joins TRBV3-1 and TRBJ2-2; the D call may be TRBD1 or TRBD2 (6 bases each). V shed 7 bases and J shed 5 bases, with 23 bases lying between them. There are 17 residues in the CDR3. Germline-derived CDR1 and CDR2 are LGHDT and YNNKEL (reference sequence). The CDR3 spells CASTYNIGRGVTGELFF. As DNA, the CDR3 is TGTGCCAGCACCTACAATATCGGTAGGGGGGTAACCGGGGAGCTGTTTTTT. Full variable domain (rest looked up from reference TRBV3-1 and TRBJ2-2): DTAVSQTPKYLVTQMGNDKSIKCEQNLGHDTMYWYKQDSKKFLKIMFSYNNKELIINETVPNRFSPKSPDKAHLNLHINSLELGDSAVYFCASTYNIGRGVTGELFFGEGSRLTVL.

This clonotype occurred many times. The chain recombines TRBV7-9 with TRBJ2-7; the D is unclear. Per germline, CDR1 SEHNR and CDR2 FQNEAQ (reference sequence). The V end lost 1 base, the J end lost 5 bases, and 3 bases lay between the germline ends. This CDR3 region has 11 residues. CDR3 loop: CASSLEHEQYF. CDR3 sequence (DNA): TGTGCCAGCAGCTTAGAGCACGAGCAGTACTTC. The whole variable domain, remainder taken from reference TRBV7-9 and TRBJ2-7, is DTGVSQNPRHKITKRGQNVTFRCDPISEHNRLYWYRQTLGQGPEFLTYFQNEAQLEKSRLLSDRFSAERPKGSFSTLEIQRTEQGDSAMYLCASSLEHEQYFGPGTRLTVT.

This clonotype came up many times. The genes are TRBV20-1 and TRBJ2-1, with 8 bases identical to TRBD2. V lost 6 bases, J lost 0 bases, and 7 bases stayed unmatched. CDR3 length: 15 amino acids. CDR1 is DFQATT and CDR2 is SNEGSKA in the germline V gene (reference sequence). The CDR3, as DNA: TGCAGTGCGAGACTAGCGCCTAGCTCCTACAATGAGCAGTTCTTC. As protein: CSARLAPSSYNEQFF.